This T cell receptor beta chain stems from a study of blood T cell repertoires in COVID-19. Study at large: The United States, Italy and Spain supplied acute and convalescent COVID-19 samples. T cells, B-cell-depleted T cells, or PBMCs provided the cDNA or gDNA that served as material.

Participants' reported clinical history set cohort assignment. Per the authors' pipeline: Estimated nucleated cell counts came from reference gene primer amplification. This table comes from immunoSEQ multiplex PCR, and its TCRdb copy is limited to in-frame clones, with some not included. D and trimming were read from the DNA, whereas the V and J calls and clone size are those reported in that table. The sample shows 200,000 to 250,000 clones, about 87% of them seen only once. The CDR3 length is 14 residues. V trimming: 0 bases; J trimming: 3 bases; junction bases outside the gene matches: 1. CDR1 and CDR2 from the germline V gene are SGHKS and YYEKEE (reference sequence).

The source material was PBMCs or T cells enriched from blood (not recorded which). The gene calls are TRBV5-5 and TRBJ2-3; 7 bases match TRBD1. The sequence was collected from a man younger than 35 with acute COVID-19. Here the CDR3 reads CASSLDRGTDTQYF. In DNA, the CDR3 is TGTGCCAGCAGCTTGGACAGGGGTACAGATACGCAGTATTTT.